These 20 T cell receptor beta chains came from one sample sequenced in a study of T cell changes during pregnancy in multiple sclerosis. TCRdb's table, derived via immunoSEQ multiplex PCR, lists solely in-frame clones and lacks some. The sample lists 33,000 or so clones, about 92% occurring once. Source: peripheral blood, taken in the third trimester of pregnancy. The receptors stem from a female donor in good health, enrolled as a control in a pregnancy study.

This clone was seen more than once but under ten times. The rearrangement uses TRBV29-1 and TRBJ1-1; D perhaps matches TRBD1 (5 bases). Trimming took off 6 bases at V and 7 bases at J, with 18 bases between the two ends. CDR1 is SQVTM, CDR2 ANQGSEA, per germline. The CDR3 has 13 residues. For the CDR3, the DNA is TGCAGCGTGATGAGAGAGCAGGGACTTGAAGCTTTCTTT. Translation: CSVMREQGLEAFF.

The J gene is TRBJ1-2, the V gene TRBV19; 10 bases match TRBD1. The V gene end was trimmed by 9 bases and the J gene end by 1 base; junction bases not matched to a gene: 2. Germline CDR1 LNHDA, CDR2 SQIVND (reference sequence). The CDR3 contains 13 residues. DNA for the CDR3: TGTGCCAGCCGGACAGGGGGTAACTATGGCTACACCTTC. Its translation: CASRTGGNYGYTF. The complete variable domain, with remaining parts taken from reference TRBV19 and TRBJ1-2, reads DGGITQSPKYLFRKEGQNVTLSCEQNLNHDAMYWYRQDPGQGLRLIYYSQIVNDFQKGDIAEGYSVSREKKESFPLTVTSAQKNPTAFYLCASRTGGNYGYTFGSGTRLTVV.

The CDR3 sequence is CASSFLAASTDTQYF. CDR3 nucleotides: TGTGCCAGCAGCTTCCTAGCAGCTAGCACAGATACGCAGTATTTT. The chain has TRBV7-2 and TRBJ2-3, with D possibly matching TRBD2 (5 bases). Germline CDR1 is SGHTA and CDR2 is FQGNSA. Trimming took 3 bases from V and 0 from J, leaving 10 bases between them. CDR3 length: 15 residues.

The CDR3 DNA follows: TGTGCCAGTAGTCCTAGAGACAGCTATGGCTACACCTTC. Protein: CASSPRDSYGYTF. The rearrangement joins TRBV19 to TRBJ1-2, with D perhaps matching TRBD1 (5 bases). Germline V gives CDR1 LNHDA, CDR2 SQIVND (reference sequence). CDR3 size: 13 residues. V was shortened by 5 bases and J by 4 bases, with 11 bases between the two germline ends.

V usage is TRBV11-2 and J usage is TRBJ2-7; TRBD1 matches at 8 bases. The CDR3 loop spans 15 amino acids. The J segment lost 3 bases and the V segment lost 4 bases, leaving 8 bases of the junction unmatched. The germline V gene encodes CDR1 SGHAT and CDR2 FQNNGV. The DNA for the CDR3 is TGTGCCAGCAGCTCCGGGACAGGACCTTACTACGAGCAGTACTTC. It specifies CASSSGTGPYYEQYF.

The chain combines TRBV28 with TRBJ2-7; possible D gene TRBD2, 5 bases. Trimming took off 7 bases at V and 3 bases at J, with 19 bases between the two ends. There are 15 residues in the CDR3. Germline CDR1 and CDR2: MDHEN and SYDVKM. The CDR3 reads CASTPAWGAVYEQYF. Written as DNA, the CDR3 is TGTGCCAGCACCCCGGCTTGGGGAGCGGTCTACGAGCAGTACTTC.

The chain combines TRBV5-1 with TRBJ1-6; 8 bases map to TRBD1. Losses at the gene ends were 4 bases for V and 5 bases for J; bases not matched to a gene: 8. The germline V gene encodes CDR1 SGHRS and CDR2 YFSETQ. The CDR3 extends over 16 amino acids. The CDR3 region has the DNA TGCGCCAGCAGCACTTCGGACAGGGCTGATAATTCACCCCTCCACTTT. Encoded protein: CASSTSDRADNSPLHF.

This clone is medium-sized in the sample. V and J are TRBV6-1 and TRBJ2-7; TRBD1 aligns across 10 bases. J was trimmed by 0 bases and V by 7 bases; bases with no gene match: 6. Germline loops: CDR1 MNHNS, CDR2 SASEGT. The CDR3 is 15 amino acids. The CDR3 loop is CASTGQGGSSYEQYF. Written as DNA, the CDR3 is TGTGCCAGCACTGGACAGGGGGGTAGCTCCTACGAGCAGTACTTC.

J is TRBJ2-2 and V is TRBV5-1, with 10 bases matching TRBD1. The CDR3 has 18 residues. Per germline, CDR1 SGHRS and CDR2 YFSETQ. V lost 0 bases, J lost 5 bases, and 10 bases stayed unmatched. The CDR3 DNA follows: TGCGCCAGCAGCTTGGGACAGGGGGCCAACTCGGGTACCGGGGAGCTGTTTTTT. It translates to CASSLGQGANSGTGELFF.

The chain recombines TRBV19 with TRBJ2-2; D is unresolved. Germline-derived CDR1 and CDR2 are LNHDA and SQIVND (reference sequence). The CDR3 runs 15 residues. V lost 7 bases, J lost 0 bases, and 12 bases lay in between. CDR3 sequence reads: CASKKQRANTGELFF. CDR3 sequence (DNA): TGTGCCAGTAAGAAACAGAGAGCGAACACCGGGGAGCTGTTTTTT.

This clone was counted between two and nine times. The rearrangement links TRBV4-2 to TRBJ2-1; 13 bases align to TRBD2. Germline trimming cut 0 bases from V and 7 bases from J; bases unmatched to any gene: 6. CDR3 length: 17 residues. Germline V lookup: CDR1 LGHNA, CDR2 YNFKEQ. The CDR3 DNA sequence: TGTGCCAGCAGCCAAGATGGCGAACTAGCGGGAGGGAATGAGCAGTTCTTC. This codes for CASSQDGELAGGNEQFF.

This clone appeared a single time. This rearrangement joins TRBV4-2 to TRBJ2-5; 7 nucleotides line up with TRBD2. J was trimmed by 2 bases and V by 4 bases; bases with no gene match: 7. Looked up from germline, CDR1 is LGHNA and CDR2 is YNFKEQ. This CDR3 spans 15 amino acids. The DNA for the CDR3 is TGTGCCAGCAGCCGGACTCGGGGGGATCAAGAGACCCAGTACTTC. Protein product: CASSRTRGDQETQYF.

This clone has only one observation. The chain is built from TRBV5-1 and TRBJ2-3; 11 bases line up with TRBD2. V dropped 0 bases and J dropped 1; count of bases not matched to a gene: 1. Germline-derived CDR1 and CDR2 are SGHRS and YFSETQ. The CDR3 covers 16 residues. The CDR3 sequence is CASSLALAGGTDTQYF. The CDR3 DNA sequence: TGCGCCAGCAGCTTGGCACTAGCGGGGGGCACAGATACGCAGTATTTT.

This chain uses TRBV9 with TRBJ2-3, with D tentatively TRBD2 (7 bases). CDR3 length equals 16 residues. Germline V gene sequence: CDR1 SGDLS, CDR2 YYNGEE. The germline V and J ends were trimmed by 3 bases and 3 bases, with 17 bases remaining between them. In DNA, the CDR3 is TGTGCCAGCAGCGCGAATTCGGGGGGCAAGACAGATACGCAGTATTTT. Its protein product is CASSANSGGKTDTQYF. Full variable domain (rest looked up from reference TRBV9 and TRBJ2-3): DSGVTQTPKHLITATGQRVTLRCSPRSGDLSVYWYQQSLDQGLQFLIQYYNGEERAKGNILERFSAQQFPDLHSELNLSSLELGDSALYFCASSANSGGKTDTQYFGPGTRLTVL.

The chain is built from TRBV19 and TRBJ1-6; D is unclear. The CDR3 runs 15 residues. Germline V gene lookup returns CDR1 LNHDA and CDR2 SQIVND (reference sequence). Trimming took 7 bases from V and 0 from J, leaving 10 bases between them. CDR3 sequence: CASTPGSSYNSPLHF. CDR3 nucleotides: TGTGCCAGTACACCGGGGAGCTCCTATAATTCACCCCTCCACTTT. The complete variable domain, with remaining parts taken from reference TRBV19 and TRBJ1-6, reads DGGITQSPKYLFRKEGQNVTLSCEQNLNHDAMYWYRQDPGQGLRLIYYSQIVNDFQKGDIAEGYSVSREKKESFPLTVTSAQKNPTAFYLCASTPGSSYNSPLHFGNGTRLTVT.

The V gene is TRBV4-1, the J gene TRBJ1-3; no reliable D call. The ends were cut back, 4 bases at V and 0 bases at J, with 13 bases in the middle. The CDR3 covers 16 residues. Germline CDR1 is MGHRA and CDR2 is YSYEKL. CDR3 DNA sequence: TGCGCCAGCAGCCCTCCAGCTAGAAGCTCTGGAAACACCATATATTTT. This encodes CASSPPARSSGNTIYF.

As DNA, the CDR3 is TGTGCCAGCAGCGAACAGGGGAATCGGCACAATGAGCAGTTCTTC. Amino acid sequence: CASSEQGNRHNEQFF. The chain combines TRBV6-1 with TRBJ2-1, with 7 bases matching TRBD1. The CDR3 extends over 15 amino acids. CDR1 MNHNS and CDR2 SASEGT come from the germline V gene. The J segment lost 5 bases and the V segment lost 6 bases, leaving 10 bases of the junction unmatched.

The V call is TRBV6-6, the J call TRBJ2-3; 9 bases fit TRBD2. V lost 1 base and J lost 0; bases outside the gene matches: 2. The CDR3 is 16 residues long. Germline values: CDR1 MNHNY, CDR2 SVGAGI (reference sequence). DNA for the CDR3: TGTGCCAGCAGTTACTTAGCGGGGGTGAGCACAGATACGCAGTATTTT. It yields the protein CASSYLAGVSTDTQYF.

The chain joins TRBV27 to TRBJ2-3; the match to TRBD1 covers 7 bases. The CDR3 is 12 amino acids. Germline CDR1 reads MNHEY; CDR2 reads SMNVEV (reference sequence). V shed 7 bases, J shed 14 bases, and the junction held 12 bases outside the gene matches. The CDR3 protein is CASTRAGQAAYF. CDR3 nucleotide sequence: TGTGCCAGCACCCGGGCCGGACAGGCGGCGTATTTT.

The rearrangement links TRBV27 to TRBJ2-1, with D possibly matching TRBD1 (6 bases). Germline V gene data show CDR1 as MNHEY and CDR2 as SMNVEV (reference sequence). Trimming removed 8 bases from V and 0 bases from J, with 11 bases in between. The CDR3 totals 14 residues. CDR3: CASGNRDSYNEQFF. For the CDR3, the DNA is TGTGCCAGCGGAAACAGGGACTCCTACAATGAGCAGTTCTTC.